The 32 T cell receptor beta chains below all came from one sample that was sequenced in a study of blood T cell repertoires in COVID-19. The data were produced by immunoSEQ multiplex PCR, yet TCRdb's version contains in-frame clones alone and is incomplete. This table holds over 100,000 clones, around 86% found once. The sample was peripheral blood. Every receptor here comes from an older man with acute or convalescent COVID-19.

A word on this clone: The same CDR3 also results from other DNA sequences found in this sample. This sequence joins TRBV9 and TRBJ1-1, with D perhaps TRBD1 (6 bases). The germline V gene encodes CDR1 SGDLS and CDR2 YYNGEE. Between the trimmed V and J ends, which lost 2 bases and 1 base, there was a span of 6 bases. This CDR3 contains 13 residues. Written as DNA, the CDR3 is TGTGCCAGCAGCGTGACAGGGAACACTGAAGCTTTCTTT. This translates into CASSVTGNTEAFF.

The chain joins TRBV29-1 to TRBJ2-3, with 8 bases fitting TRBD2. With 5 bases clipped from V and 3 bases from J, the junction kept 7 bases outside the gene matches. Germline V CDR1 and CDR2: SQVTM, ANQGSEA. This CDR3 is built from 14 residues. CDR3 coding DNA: TGCAGCGTTCCCGGTAGCGGGAATACAGATACGCAGTATTTT. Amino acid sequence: CSVPGSGNTDTQYF.

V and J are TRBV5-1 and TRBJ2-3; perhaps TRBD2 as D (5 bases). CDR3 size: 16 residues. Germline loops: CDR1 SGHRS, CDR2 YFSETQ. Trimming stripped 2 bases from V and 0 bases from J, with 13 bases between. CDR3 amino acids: CASSFRGQLSTDTQYF. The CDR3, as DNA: TGCGCCAGCAGCTTTAGAGGGCAACTTAGCACAGATACGCAGTATTTT.

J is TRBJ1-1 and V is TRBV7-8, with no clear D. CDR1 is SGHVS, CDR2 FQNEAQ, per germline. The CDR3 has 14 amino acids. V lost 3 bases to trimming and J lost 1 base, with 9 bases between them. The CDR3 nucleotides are TGTGCCAGCAGCTTCGGTGAGTCGAACACTGAAGCTTTCTTT. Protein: CASSFGESNTEAFF. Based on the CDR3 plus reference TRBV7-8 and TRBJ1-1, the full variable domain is GAGVSQSPRYKVAKRGQDVALRCDPISGHVSLFWYQQALGQGPEFLTYFQNEAQLDKSGLPSDRFFAERPEGSVSTLKIQRTQQEDSAVYLCASSFGESNTEAFFGQGTRLTVV.

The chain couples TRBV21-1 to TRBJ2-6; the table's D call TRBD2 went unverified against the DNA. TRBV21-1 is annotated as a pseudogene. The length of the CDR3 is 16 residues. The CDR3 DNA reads TGTGCCAGCAGCCCACAAGGAGGTGAGTTGACCAACGTCCTGACTTTC. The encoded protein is CASSPQGGELTNVLTF.

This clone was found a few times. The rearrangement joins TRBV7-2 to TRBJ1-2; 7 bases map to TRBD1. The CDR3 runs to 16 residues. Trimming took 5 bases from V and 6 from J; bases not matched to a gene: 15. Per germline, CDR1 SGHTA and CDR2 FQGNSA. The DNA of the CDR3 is TGTGCCAGCAGCCCAGGGGGGCAGGGGAGGAGGAATGGCTACACCTTC. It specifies CASSPGGQGRRNGYTF.

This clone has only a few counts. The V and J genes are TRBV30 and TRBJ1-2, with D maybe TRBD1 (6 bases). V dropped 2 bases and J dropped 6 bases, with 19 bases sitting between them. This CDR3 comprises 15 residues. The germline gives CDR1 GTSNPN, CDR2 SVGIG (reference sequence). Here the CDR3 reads CAWSHNRGGSDGYTF. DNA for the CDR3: TGTGCCTGGAGTCATAACCGGGGGGGCTCGGATGGCTACACCTTC.

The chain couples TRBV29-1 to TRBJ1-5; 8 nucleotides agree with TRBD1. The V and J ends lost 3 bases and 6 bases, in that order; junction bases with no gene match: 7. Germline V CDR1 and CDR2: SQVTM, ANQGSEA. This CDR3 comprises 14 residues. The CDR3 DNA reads TGCAGCGTTGATAGGACAGGGCTTGCTCAGCCCCAGCATTTT. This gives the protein CSVDRTGLAQPQHF.

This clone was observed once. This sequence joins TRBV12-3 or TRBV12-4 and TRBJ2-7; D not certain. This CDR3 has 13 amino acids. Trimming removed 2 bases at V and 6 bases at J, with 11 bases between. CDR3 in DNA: TGTGCCAGCAGTTTAATCCTTGAGGTCGAGCAGTACTTC. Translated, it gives CASSLILEVEQYF.

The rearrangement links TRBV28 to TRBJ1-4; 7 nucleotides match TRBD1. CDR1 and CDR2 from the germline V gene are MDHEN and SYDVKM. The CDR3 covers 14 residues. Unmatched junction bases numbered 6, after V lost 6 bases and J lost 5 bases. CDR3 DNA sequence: TGTGCCAGCAGCCGGGACAGCGGGAATGAAAAACTGTTTTTT. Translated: CASSRDSGNEKLFF.

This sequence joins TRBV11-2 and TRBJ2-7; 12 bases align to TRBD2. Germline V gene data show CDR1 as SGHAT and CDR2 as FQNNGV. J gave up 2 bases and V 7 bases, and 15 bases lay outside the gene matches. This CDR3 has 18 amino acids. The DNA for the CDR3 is TGTGCCAGCACCCCTATTCCGTTTTCTAGCGGGGGGGCCTACGAGCAGTACTTC. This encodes CASTPIPFSSGGAYEQYF.

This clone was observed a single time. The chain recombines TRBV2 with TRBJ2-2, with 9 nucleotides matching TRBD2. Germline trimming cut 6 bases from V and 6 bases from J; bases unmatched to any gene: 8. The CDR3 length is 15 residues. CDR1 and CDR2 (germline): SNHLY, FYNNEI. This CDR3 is CASRNSGGRSGELFF. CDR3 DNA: TGTGCCAGCAGGAATAGCGGGGGTAGATCCGGGGAGCTGTTTTTT. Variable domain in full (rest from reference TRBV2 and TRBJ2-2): EPEVTQTPSHQVTQMGQEVILRCVPISNHLYFYWYRQILGQKVEFLVSFYNNEISEKSEIFDDQFSVERPDGSNFTLKIRSTKLEDSAMYFCASRNSGGRSGELFFGEGSRLTVL.

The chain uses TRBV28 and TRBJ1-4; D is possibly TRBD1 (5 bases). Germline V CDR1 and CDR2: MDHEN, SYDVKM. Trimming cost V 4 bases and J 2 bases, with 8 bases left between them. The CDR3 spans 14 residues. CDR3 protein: CASSSDITNEKLFF. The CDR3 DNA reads TGTGCCAGCAGTTCGGACATTACTAATGAAAAACTGTTTTTT.

DNA of the CDR3: TGTGCCAGCAGTTTTGTCGACAGTGAGCAGTTCTTC. Protein: CASSFVDSEQFF. The chain has TRBV28 and TRBJ2-1; a possible D gene is TRBD1 (5 bases). The V gene lost 3 bases and the J gene lost 9 bases, with 9 bases spanning the gap. This CDR3 is built from 12 residues. Germline CDR1 and CDR2: MDHEN and SYDVKM. The variable domain in full, with the rest retrieved from reference TRBV28 and TRBJ2-1, is DVKVTQSSRYLVKRTGEKVFLECVQDMDHENMFWYRQDPGLGLRLIYFSYDVKMKEKGDIPEGYSVSREKKERFSLILESASTNQTSMYLCASSFVDSEQFFGPGTRLTVL.

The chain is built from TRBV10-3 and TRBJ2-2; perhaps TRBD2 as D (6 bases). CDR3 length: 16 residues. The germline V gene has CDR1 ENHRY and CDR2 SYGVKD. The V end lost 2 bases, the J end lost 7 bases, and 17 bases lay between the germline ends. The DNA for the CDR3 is TGTGCCATCAGTGAGCCCTATCCCGTCGGGGGCGGGGAGCTGTTTTTT. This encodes CAISEPYPVGGGELFF.

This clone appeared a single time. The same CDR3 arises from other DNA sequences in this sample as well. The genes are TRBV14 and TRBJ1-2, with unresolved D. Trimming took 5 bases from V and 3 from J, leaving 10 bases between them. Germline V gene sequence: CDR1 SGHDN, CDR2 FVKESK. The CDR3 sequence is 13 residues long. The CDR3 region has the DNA TGTGCCAGCAGCGAGGGTTTGGACTATGGCTACACCTTC. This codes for CASSEGLDYGYTF.

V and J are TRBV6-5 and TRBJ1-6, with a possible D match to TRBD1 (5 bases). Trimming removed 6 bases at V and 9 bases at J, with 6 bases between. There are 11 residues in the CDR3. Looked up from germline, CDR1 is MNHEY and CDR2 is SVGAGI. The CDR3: CASSQGSPLHF. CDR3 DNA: TGTGCCAGCAGCCAGGGTTCACCCCTCCACTTT.

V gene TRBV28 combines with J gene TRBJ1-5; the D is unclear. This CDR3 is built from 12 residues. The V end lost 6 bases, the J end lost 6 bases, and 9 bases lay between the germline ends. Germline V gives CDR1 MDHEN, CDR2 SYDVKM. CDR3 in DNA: TGTGCCAGCAGCTATACAGTTCAGCCCCAGCATTTT. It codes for CASSYTVQPQHF.

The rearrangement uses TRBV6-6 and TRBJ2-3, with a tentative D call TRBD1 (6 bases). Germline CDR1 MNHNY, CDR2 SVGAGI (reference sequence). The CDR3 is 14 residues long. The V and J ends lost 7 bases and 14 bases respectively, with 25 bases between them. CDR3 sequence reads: CASTTGKSSPARYF. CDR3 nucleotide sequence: TGTGCCAGCACCACAGGGAAGAGTTCTCCCGCGCGGTATTTT.

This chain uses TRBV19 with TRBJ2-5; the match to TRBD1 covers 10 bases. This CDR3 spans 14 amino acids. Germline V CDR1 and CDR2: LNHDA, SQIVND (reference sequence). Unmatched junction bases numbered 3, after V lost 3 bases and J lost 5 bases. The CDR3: CASSMDRGLETQYF. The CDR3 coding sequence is TGTGCCAGTAGTATGGACAGGGGGTTGGAGACCCAGTACTTC.

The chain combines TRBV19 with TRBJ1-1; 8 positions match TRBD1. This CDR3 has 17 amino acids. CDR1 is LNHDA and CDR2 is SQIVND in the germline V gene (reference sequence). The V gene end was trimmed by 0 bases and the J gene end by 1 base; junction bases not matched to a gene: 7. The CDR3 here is CASSIDPRGLGNTEAFF. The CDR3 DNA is TGTGCCAGTAGTATAGACCCCAGGGGGCTCGGGAACACTGAAGCTTTCTTT.

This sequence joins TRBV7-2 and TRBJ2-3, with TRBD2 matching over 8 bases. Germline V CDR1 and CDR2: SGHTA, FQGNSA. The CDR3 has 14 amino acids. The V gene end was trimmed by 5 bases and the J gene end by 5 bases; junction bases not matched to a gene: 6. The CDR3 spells CASSLGGARDTQYF. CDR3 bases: TGTGCCAGCAGCCTCGGGGGGGCCAGAGATACGCAGTATTTT.

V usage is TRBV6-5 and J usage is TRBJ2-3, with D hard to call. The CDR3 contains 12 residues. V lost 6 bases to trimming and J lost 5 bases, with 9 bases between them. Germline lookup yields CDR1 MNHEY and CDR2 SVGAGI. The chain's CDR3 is CASRVVLDTQYF. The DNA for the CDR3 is TGTGCCAGCAGAGTAGTGTTAGATACGCAGTATTTT.

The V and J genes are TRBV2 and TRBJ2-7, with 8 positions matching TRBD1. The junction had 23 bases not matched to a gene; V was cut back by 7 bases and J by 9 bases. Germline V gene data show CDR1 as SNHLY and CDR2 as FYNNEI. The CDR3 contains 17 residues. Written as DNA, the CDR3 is TGTGCCAGCATTGGTGGCCAGGGGGCGCGTCCAAGGCTCGGGCAGTACTTC. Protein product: CASIGGQGARPRLGQYF.

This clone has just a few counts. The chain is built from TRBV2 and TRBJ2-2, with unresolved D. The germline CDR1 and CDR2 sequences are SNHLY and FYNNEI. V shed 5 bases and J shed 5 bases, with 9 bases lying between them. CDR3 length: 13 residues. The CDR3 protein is CASSRQVTGELFF. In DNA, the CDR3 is TGTGCCAGCAGTAGGCAGGTAACCGGGGAGCTGTTTTTT.

The CDR3, as DNA: TGTGCCAGTAGTAACCAGGTAGGCACAGATACGCAGTATTTT. Its translation is CASSNQVGTDTQYF. The chain carries TRBV19 and TRBJ2-3, with unresolved D. CDR1 LNHDA and CDR2 SQIVND come from the germline V gene (reference sequence). The CDR3 contains 14 residues. Trimming took 4 bases from V and 1 from J, leaving 9 bases between them.

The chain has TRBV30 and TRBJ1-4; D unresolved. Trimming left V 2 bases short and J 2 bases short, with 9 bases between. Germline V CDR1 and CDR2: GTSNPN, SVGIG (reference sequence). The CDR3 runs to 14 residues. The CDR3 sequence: CAWSLQATNEKLFF. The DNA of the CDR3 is TGTGCCTGGAGTCTTCAGGCTACTAATGAAAAACTGTTTTTT. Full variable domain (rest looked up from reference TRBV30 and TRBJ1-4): SQTIHQWPATLVQPVGSPLSLECTVEGTSNPNLYWYRQAAGRGLQLLFYSVGIGQISSEVPQNLSASRPQDRQFILSSKKLLLSDSGFYLCAWSLQATNEKLFFGSGTQLSVL.

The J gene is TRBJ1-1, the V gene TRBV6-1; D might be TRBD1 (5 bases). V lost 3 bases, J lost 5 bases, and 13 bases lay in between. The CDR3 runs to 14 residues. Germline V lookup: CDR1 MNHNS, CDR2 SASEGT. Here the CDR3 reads CASSEQGKGTEAFF. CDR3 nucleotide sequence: TGTGCCAGCAGTGAGCAGGGAAAAGGTACTGAAGCTTTCTTT.

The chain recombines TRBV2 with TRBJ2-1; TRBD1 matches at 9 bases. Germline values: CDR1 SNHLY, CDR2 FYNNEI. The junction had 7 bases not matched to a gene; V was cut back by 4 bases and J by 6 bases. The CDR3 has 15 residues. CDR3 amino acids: CASSALGQGINEQFF. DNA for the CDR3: TGTGCCAGCAGTGCGCTGGGACAGGGAATCAATGAGCAGTTCTTC.

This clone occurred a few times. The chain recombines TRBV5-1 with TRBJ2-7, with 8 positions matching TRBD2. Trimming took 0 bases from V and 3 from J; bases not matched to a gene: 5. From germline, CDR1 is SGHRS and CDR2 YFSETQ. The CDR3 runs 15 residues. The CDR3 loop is CASSLGSGVGYEQYF. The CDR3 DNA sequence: TGCGCCAGCAGCTTGGGTAGCGGGGTTGGCTACGAGCAGTACTTC.

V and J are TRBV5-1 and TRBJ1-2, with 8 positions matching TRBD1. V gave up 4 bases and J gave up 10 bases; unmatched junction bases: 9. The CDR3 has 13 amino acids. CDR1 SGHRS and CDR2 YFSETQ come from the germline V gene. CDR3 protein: CASSPEGTGPYTF. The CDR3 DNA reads TGCGCCAGCAGCCCGGAAGGGACAGGCCCCTACACCTTC.

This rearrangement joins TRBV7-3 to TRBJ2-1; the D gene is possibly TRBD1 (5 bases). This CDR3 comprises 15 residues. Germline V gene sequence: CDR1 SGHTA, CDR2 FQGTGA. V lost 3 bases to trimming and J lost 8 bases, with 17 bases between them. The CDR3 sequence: CASSLGRAVRDEQFF. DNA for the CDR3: TGTGCCAGCAGCTTGGGCAGGGCTGTTCGGGATGAGCAGTTCTTC.